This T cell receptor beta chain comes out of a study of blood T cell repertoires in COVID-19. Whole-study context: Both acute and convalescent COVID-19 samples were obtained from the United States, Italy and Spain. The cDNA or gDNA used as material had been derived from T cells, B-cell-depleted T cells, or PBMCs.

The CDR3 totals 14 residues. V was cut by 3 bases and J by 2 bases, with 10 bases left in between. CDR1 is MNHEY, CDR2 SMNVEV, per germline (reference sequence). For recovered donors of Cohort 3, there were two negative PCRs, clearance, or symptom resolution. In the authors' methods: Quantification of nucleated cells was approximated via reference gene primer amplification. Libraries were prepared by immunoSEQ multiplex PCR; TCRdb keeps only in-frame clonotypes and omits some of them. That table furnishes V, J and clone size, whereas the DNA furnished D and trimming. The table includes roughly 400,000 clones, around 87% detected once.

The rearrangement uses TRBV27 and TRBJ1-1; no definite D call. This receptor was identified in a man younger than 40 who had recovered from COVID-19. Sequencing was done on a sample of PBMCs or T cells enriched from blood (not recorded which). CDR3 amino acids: CASSLRAHNTEAFF. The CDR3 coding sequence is TGTGCCAGCAGTTTGAGGGCCCATAACACTGAAGCTTTCTTT.